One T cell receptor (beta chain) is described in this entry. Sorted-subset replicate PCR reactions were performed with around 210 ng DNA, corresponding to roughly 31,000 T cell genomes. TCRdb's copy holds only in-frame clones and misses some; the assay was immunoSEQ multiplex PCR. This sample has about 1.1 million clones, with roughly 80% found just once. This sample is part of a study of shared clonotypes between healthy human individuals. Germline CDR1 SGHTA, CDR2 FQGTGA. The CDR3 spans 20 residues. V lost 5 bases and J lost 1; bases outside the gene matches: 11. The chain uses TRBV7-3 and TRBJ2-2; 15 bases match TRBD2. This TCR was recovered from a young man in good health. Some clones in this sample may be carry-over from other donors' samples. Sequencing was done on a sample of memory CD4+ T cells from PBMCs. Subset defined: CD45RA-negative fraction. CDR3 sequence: CASSEPGLAGGRGNTGELFF. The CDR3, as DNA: TGTGCCAGCAGCGAACCGGGACTAGCGGGAGGAAGGGGGAACACCGGGGAGCTGTTTTTT.